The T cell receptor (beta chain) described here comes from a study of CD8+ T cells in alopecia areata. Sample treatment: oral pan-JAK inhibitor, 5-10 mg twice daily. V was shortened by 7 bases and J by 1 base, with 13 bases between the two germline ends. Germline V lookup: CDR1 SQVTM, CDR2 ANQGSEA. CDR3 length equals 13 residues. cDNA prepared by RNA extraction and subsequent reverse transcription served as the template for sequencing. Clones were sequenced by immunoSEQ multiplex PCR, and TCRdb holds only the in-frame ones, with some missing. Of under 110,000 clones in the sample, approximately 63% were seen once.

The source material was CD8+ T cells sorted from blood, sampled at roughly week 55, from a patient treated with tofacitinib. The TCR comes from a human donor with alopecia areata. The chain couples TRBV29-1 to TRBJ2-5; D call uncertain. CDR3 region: CSADPGSQETQYF. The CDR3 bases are TGCAGCGCCGATCCCGGGTCCCAAGAGACCCAGTACTTC.